One and the same sample provided the 31 T cell receptor beta chains below, sequenced in a study of regulatory T cells in long-lasting Graves disease. Sample time point: newly diagnosed GD, antithyroid drugs for less than 3 months. The TCR library was made from RNA that had been extracted from PBMCs in TRIzol. Both iRepertoire HTBI primers and Arm-PCR of CDR3 regions were used to build the TCR beta libraries. From the multiplex PCR reads, TCRdb called clonotypes with MiXCR, one entry per CDR3 protein. The sample contains roughly 420,000 distinct CDR3 sequences, about 15% of which appear only once. This sample was also put to use in a study of T cells in Graves' hyperthyroidism and ophthalmopathy.

This specimen consisted of peripheral blood mononuclear cells (PBMCs), obtained at new diagnosis, from a patient treated with antithyroid drugs. The receptor source for this set is a woman in her fifties or sixties with Graves disease.

This clonotype was seen many times. V and J are TRBV5-1 and TRBJ2-6; 12 bases align to TRBD2. V was pared by 6 bases and J by 4 bases, with 8 bases of the junction left unmatched. Germline V gives CDR1 SGHRS, CDR2 YFSETQ. CDR3 length equals 17 residues. The CDR3 here is CASTLTSGRTGANVLTF. DNA of the CDR3: TGCGCCAGCACACTGACTAGCGGGAGAACCGGGGCCAACGTCCTGACTTTC. The full variable domain, rest sourced from reference TRBV5-1 and TRBJ2-6, is KAGVTQTPRYLIKTRGQQVTLSCSPISGHRSVSWYQQTPGQGLQFLFEYFSETQRNKGNFPGRFSGRQFSNSRSEMNVSTLELGDSALYLCASTLTSGRTGANVLTFGAGSRLTVL.

This clonotype was seen a handful of times. The chain couples TRBV11-3 to TRBJ2-1, with TRBD2 matching over 7 bases. V shed 3 bases and J 7 bases; nucleotides not matched to a gene: 3. Germline V gene data show CDR1 as SGHNT and CDR2 as YENEEA. The CDR3 is 13 residues long. In DNA form, the CDR3 reads TGTGCCAGCAGCTTTGAGGGAGGGAATGAGCAGTTCTTC. Protein: CASSFEGGNEQFF.

The sample holds many counts of this clonotype. The V gene is TRBV3-1, the J gene TRBJ2-7, with D unresolved. Germline lookup yields CDR1 LGHDT and CDR2 YNNKEL (reference sequence). The CDR3 has 15 amino acids. With 1 base removed from V and 0 bases from J, the gap between germline ends came to 10 bases. The CDR3 DNA reads as TGTGCCAGCAGCCAAGGGGCCTGGCCCTCCTACGAGCAGTACTTC. This sequence encodes CASSQGAWPSYEQYF.

This clonotype was detected many times. The V gene is TRBV7-9, the J gene TRBJ2-3; D ambiguous. The CDR3 contains 14 residues. The V end was cut by 5 bases, the J end by 1 base, with 10 bases between. Germline V CDR1 and CDR2: SEHNR, FQNEAQ (reference sequence). CDR3 in amino acids: CASSPQAGTDTQYF. CDR3 in DNA: TGTGCCAGCAGCCCCCAGGCGGGCACAGATACGCAGTATTTT.

The chain joins TRBV19 to TRBJ2-2; TRBD1 is a possible D gene (6 bases). This CDR3 spans 14 amino acids. Germline values: CDR1 LNHDA, CDR2 SQIVND (reference sequence). Trimming pared 4 bases from V and 5 bases from J, leaving 11 bases between. The CDR3 sequence is CASSNRAITGELFF. The CDR3 DNA follows: TGTGCCAGTAGTAACAGGGCAATAACCGGGGAGCTGTTTTTT.

V and J are TRBV7-2 and TRBJ2-1; 10 bases are a match to TRBD2. Germline trimming cut 1 base from V and 10 bases from J; bases unmatched to any gene: 13. Germline V gene lookup returns CDR1 SGHTA and CDR2 FQGNSA. The CDR3 loop spans 17 amino acids. The DNA of the CDR3 is TGTGCCAGCAGCTTAGAGTGGGCTAGCGGGAGTTTCTGGGAGCAGTTCTTC. Translation gives CASSLEWASGSFWEQFF.

This clonotype is a singleton in its sample. This chain links TRBV28 with TRBJ1-1; D possibly corresponds to TRBD1 (6 bases). V was trimmed by 9 bases and J by 4 bases, leaving 21 bases between them. This CDR3 is built from 15 residues. Germline V gene lookup returns CDR1 MDHEN and CDR2 SYDVKM. The chain's CDR3 is CASVRGRAYGTEAFF. The CDR3 DNA sequence: TGTGCCAGTGTTCGGGGGCGGGCTTACGGCACTGAAGCTTTCTTT.

This clonotype has at least ten counts. The chain carries TRBV5-1 and TRBJ2-1, with D perhaps TRBD2 (5 bases). V dropped 4 bases and J dropped 2 bases, with 7 bases sitting between them. Germline values: CDR1 SGHRS, CDR2 YFSETQ. The CDR3 is made up of 13 amino acids. CDR3 region: CASSRGTYNEQFF. The CDR3 coding sequence is TGCGCCAGCAGCCGGGGTACCTACAATGAGCAGTTCTTC.

In regard to this clonotype: Possible read error: a much larger clone is one base away. The chain has TRBV6-5 and TRBJ1-2, with D possibly being TRBD1 (6 bases). The CDR3 extends over 15 amino acids. Germline lookup yields CDR1 MNHEY and CDR2 SVGAGI. V was clipped by 0 bases and J by 8 bases, with 16 bases between them. In nucleotides, the CDR3 is TGTGCCAGCAGTTACTCGGGTACGGGACAAAACGGCTACACCTTC. Its protein is CASSYSGTGQNGYTF.

This clonotype was detected only a few times. The chain links TRBV10-2 to TRBJ2-7; 8 bases are a match to TRBD2. This CDR3 has 14 residues. V trimming: 7 bases; J trimming: 2 bases; junction bases outside the gene matches: 7. Germline V gene sequence: CDR1 WSHSY, CDR2 SAAADI. The CDR3 nucleotides are TGCGCCAGCACCGGGGTAGCGGGACCCTACGAGCAGTACTTC. It specifies CASTGVAGPYEQYF.

This clonotype was observed many times. V is TRBV6-1 and J is TRBJ2-1, with TRBD1 matching 7 bases. Per germline, CDR1 MNHNS and CDR2 SASEGT. V lost 2 bases, J lost 6 bases, and 7 bases stayed unmatched. The CDR3 is 15 residues long. The CDR3 coding sequence is TGTGCCAGCAGTGAATGGACAGGTGCCCCCAATGAGCAGTTCTTC. The encoded protein is CASSEWTGAPNEQFF.

This clonotype has ten or more counts. The chain carries TRBV28 and TRBJ2-7; possible D gene TRBD2, 8 bases. CDR1 is MDHEN and CDR2 is SYDVKM in the germline V gene. The CDR3 has 19 residues. V gave up 6 bases and J gave up 2 bases, with 29 bases separating them. The CDR3 bases are TGTGCCAGCAGCTTTGTGGCCAGGGGGAGGACTAGCATGGCCTACGAGCAGTACTTC. Its protein is CASSFVARGRTSMAYEQYF.

This clonotype was counted ten times or more. The chain combines TRBV7-9 with TRBJ2-1; 12 bases line up with TRBD2. Germline V gene sequence: CDR1 SEHNR, CDR2 FQNEAQ (reference sequence). V lost 5 bases to trimming and J lost 7 bases; unmatched junction nucleotides: 9. This CDR3 comprises 16 residues. CDR3 residues: CASSGETSGSMNEQFF. The CDR3 DNA reads TGTGCCAGCAGCGGGGAGACTAGCGGGAGTATGAATGAGCAGTTCTTC.

Many counts were recorded for this clonotype. The chain carries TRBV27 and TRBJ1-5; D may be TRBD1 (6 bases). Germline V gene sequence: CDR1 MNHEY, CDR2 SMNVEV (reference sequence). The germline V and J ends were trimmed by 1 base and 5 bases, with 12 bases remaining between them. The CDR3 runs to 15 residues. CDR3 amino acids: CASSLFRGPDQPQHF. The DNA for the CDR3 is TGTGCCAGCAGTTTATTCAGGGGACCCGATCAGCCCCAGCATTTT.

This clonotype was observed a handful of times. The chain uses TRBV27 and TRBJ1-5; 8 bases agree with TRBD1. Losses at the gene ends were 6 bases for V and 0 bases for J; bases not matched to a gene: 4. Germline V CDR1 and CDR2: MNHEY, SMNVEV (reference sequence). This CDR3 is built from 15 residues. CDR3 sequence: CASSPGGYSNQPQHF. The CDR3 nucleotides are TGTGCCAGCAGCCCAGGGGGCTATAGCAATCAGCCCCAGCATTTT.

Turning to this clonotype: This likely comes from a read error, as the CDR3 has no conserved phenylalanine or tryptophan at its end. The chain employs TRBV27 and TRBJ2-7; D not certain. Germline CDR1 is MNHEY and CDR2 is SMNVEV (reference sequence). This CDR3 comprises 13 residues. Trimming cost V 2 bases and J 1 base, with 6 bases left between them. In DNA, the CDR3 is TGTGCCAGCAGTTTAACGGCTTCCTACGAGCAGTACTCC. Its translation: CASSLTASYEQYS.

The J gene is TRBJ1-2, the V gene TRBV2; TRBD1 agrees at 7 bases. CDR3 length equals 15 residues. The V segment lost 2 bases and the J segment 0 bases; nucleotides outside the gene matches: 3. Germline V gene data show CDR1 as SNHLY and CDR2 as FYNNEI. Written as DNA, the CDR3 is TGTGCCAGCAGTGAACAGGGGGGTTCTAACTATGGCTACACCTTC. This encodes CASSEQGGSNYGYTF.

This clonotype was found a few times. This sequence joins TRBV30 and TRBJ1-2; D is possibly TRBD1 (5 bases). The CDR3 has 13 amino acids. Germline CDR1 GTSNPN, CDR2 SVGIG (reference sequence). V was clipped by 4 bases and J by 2 bases, with 11 bases between them. Written as DNA, the CDR3 is TGTGCCTGGAACTGGGGGGGGAACTATGGCTACACCTTC. It is translated as CAWNWGGNYGYTF.

This clonotype was picked up a small number of times. This sequence joins TRBV7-7 and TRBJ1-4, with 9 bases lining up with TRBD1. V lost 3 bases to trimming and J lost 8 bases; unmatched junction nucleotides: 7. The CDR3 runs 15 residues. Germline V gene lookup returns CDR1 SSHAT and CDR2 FNYEAQ (reference sequence). CDR3 residues: CASSLGQGGGEKLFF. The CDR3 DNA follows: TGTGCCAGCAGCTTGGGACAGGGAGGAGGCGAAAAACTGTTTTTT.

Many counts were recorded for this clonotype. J is TRBJ2-6 and V is TRBV28; unclear D gene. From germline, CDR1 is MDHEN and CDR2 SYDVKM. The CDR3 loop spans 13 amino acids. V lost 7 bases, J lost 4 bases, and 8 bases lay in between. The CDR3 nucleotides read TGTGCCAGCAACGTAGTCGGGGCCAACGTCCTGACTTTC. Amino acid sequence: CASNVVGANVLTF.

As regards this clonotype: The CDR3 ends on some other residue instead of the conserved phenylalanine or tryptophan, so this is likely a read error. The chain has TRBV6-2 or TRBV6-3 and TRBJ1-1; the match to TRBD1 covers 7 bases. The CDR3 loop spans 13 amino acids. Germline values: CDR1 MNHEY, CDR2 SVGEGT. The junction had 11 bases not matched to a gene; V was cut back by 5 bases and J by 11 bases. The CDR3 bases are TGTGCCAGCAGTGAAGGGGGCAGCCCGGGGGCTTTCCTT. Translating it yields CASSEGGSPGAFL.

Ten or more counts support this clonotype. The chain combines TRBV6-6 with TRBJ2-7; 7 bases line up with TRBD1. Unmatched junction bases numbered 14, after V lost 0 bases and J lost 6 bases. This CDR3 is 17 amino acids long. Germline loops: CDR1 MNHNY, CDR2 SVGAGI (reference sequence). This CDR3 reads CASSYSIGETGLFEQYF. DNA for the CDR3: TGTGCCAGCAGTTACTCGATCGGTGAGACAGGGCTATTCGAGCAGTACTTC.

A word on this clonotype: This sequence may be a read error, since a much larger clone differs from it by one base. This chain joins TRBV18 and TRBJ1-1, with TRBD1 identical over 8 bases. CDR1 and CDR2 from the germline V gene are KGHSH and LQKENI. The CDR3 has 15 amino acids. The chain's CDR3 is CACSPPDRVVAEAFF. CDR3 nucleotides: TGTGCCTGCTCACCACCGGACAGGGTTGTGGCTGAAGCTTTCTTT.

There are many counts of this clonotype. V usage is TRBV20-1 and J usage is TRBJ1-5; TRBD1 matches at 8 bases. The CDR3 extends over 16 amino acids. V shed 2 bases and J 2 bases; nucleotides not matched to a gene: 8. CDR1 is DFQATT, CDR2 SNEGSKA, per germline (reference sequence). The CDR3 sequence: CSARRQGIIGNQPQHF. The CDR3 nucleotides read TGCAGTGCTAGAAGACAGGGGATTATCGGCAATCAGCCCCAGCATTTT.

In its sample, this clonotype was seen many times. The gene calls are TRBV10-3 and TRBJ2-2; 9 bases agree with TRBD2. Germline CDR1 reads ENHRY; CDR2 reads SYGVKD. V gave up 7 bases and J gave up 6 bases; unmatched junction bases: 9. The CDR3 extends over 15 amino acids. The CDR3 nucleotides are TGTGCCATCAACGCTGCGGGAGGGCCGCCCGGGGAGCTGTTTTTT. The encoded protein is CAINAAGGPPGELFF.

This chain uses TRBV13 with TRBJ2-7, with 12 nucleotides matching TRBD2. The V segment lost 4 bases and the J segment 4 bases; nucleotides outside the gene matches: 2. From germline, CDR1 is PRHDT and CDR2 FYEKMQ (reference sequence). CDR3 length: 14 amino acids. The CDR3 DNA follows: TGTGCCAGCAGCTCGACTAGCGGGAGATACGAGCAGTACTTC. Encoded protein: CASSSTSGRYEQYF.

This clonotype was recorded at least ten times. The chain couples TRBV11-2 to TRBJ1-1; TRBD1 matches at 7 bases. The length of the CDR3 is 17 residues. CDR1 is SGHAT, CDR2 FQNNGV, per germline. With 0 bases clipped from V and 3 bases from J, the junction kept 10 bases outside the gene matches. CDR3 DNA sequence: TGTGCCAGCAGCTTAGATACTACGGGACAGCCAGACACTGAAGCTTTCTTT. Amino acid sequence: CASSLDTTGQPDTEAFF.

The chain links TRBV10-3 to TRBJ2-7, with 11 nucleotides matching TRBD1. The V and J ends lost 0 bases and 4 bases, in that order; junction bases with no gene match: 11. Germline loops: CDR1 ENHRY, CDR2 SYGVKD. The CDR3 has 18 residues. For the CDR3, the DNA is TGTGCCATCAGTGAGTCGAGCGGGACAGGGGGGCCTGGATACGAGCAGTACTTC. Protein sequence: CAISESSGTGGPGYEQYF.

This clonotype occurred many times. This rearrangement joins TRBV7-8 to TRBJ1-2; 7 bases agree with TRBD1. The ends lost 5 bases at V and 7 bases at J; junction bases unmatched: 10. The CDR3 runs 14 residues. CDR1 is SGHVS and CDR2 is FQNEAQ in the germline V gene. The CDR3 bases are TGTGCCAGCAGCATGGGACAGTCCATGGGTGGCTACACCTTC. Its protein is CASSMGQSMGGYTF.

As regards this clonotype: One end of the junction fails to match germline, which may point to a read error. This chain links TRBV9 with TRBJ2-2; tentatively, D is TRBD2 (6 bases). The CDR3 length is 17 residues. CDR1 and CDR2 from the germline V gene are SGDLS and YYNGEE. The CDR3 DNA follows: TGTGCCAGCAGCGTAGGACTAATCTCACCCGTTGCCGGGGGGCTGTTTTTT. Residues: CASSVGLISPVAGGLFF. The complete variable domain, with remaining parts taken from reference TRBV9 and TRBJ2-2, reads DSGVTQTPKHLITATGQRVTLRCSPRSGDLSVYWYQQSLDQGLQFLIQYYNGEERAKGNILERFSAQQFPDLHSELNLSSLELGDSALYFCASSVGLISPVAGGLFFGEGSRLTVL.

V gene TRBV20-1 combines with J gene TRBJ1-3; D might be TRBD1 (6 bases). The CDR3 sequence is 14 residues long. V lost 0 bases to trimming and J lost 8 bases, with 14 bases between them. The germline V gene encodes CDR1 DFQATT and CDR2 SNEGSKA (reference sequence). CDR3 residues: CSARDSQGGDTIYF. The CDR3 DNA reads TGCAGTGCTAGAGATTCACAGGGTGGGGACACCATATATTTT.